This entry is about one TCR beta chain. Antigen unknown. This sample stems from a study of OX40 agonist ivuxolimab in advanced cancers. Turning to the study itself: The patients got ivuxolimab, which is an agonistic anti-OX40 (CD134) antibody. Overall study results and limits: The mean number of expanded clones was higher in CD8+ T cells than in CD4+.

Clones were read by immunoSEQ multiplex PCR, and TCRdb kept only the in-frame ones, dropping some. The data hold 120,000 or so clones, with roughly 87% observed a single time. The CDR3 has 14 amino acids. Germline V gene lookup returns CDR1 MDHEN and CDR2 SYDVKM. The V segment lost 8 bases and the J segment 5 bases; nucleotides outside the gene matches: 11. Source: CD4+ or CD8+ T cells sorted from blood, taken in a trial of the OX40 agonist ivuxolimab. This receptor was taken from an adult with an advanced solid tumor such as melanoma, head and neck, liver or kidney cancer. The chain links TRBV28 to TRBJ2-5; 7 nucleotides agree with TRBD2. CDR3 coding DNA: TGTGCCAGCTCCGAAGGGAGGGCCGATGAGACCCAGTACTTC. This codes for CASSEGRADETQYF.